The 2 T cell receptor beta chains reported below all come from one sample, sequenced in a study of human T cells and chemical hapten exposure. In TCRdb, the RACE reads were re-called with MiXCR into one record per CDR3 protein. The repertoire includes about 130,000 distinct CDR3 sequences, 8.5% to 9.5% of them detected once, and roughly 2% sits in the top ten. Time point denoted: healthy volunteer bleed at 2 weeks. Unfractionated whole blood yielded the extracted total RNA. The sequencing sample was made of whole blood. The source is a male donor in good health. Some clones in this sample may be carry-over from other donors' samples.

This clonotype was detected many times. The genes are TRBV3-1 and TRBJ2-2; 9 bases align to TRBD2. The germline V gene encodes CDR1 LGHDT and CDR2 YNNKEL (reference sequence). The CDR3 is 17 amino acids. V lost 4 bases and J lost 6; bases outside the gene matches: 12. The CDR3 loop is CASSPPWLLAGSGELFF. The CDR3 region has the DNA TGTGCCAGCAGCCCCCCGTGGCTCCTAGCGGGGTCCGGGGAGCTGTTTTTT.

This clonotype was observed a few times. This rearrangement joins TRBV9 to TRBJ2-1, with 12 bases aligning to TRBD2. Looked up from germline, CDR1 is SGDLS and CDR2 is YYNGEE. V was clipped by 5 bases and J by 6 bases; unmatched bases: 9. The CDR3 totals 16 residues. In nucleotides, the CDR3 is TGTGCCAGCAGGAGGCCTAGCGGGAGGGGGGCCAATGAGCAGTTCTTC. It specifies CASRRPSGRGANEQFF.